This section outlines one T cell receptor beta chain sequence together with its context. Its antigen is unknown. Germline loops: CDR1 SGHVS, CDR2 FNYEAQ. The CDR3 totals 17 residues. Trimming cost V 2 bases and J 0 bases, with 14 bases left between them. This entry comes from a study of T-cell memory formation after mild COVID-19. Turning to the study itself: Largely, the TCR clusters proved donor specific. Study-level results: Proof of SARS-CoV-2 specificity was absent for the second-wave clones that crested on day 37. Contracting clones, day 15 to 85, had balanced CD4/CD8, and later expanders favored CD4+.

Constant-segment primers and 5'RACE yielded cDNA libraries for TCR alpha and TCR beta, each carrying sample barcodes and UMIs. Each CDR3 protein is one row after TCRdb ran MiXCR on the 5' RACE reads. In the table there are roughly 160,000 distinct CDR3 sequences, 10% to 15% of which are singletons. Sequencing was performed on PBMCs or a T cell subset sorted from them (not recorded which). The sequence was collected from a man aged 18 to 30 who had mild COVID-19 (a few samples of this study predate the infection). Cell type and time point are not known. This chain links TRBV7-6 with TRBJ2-1; D remains unclear. The CDR3 DNA reads as TGTGCCAGCAGCTTAAACAGTGGGGAAAGCTCCTACAATGAGCAGTTCTTC. It yields the protein CASSLNSGESSYNEQFF.